Following are 20 T cell receptor beta chains from one sample sequenced in a study of blood T cell repertoires in COVID-19. The data were produced by immunoSEQ multiplex PCR, yet TCRdb's version contains in-frame clones alone and is incomplete. The sample lists about 270,000 clones, approximately 83% occurring once. The specimen sequenced was peripheral blood. The source of these receptors is a woman in her fifties or sixties who had recovered from COVID-19.

This chain links TRBV9 with TRBJ2-3; 9 nucleotides align to TRBD2. Germline V gene sequence: CDR1 SGDLS, CDR2 YYNGEE. The CDR3 consists of 15 residues. With V trimmed by 0 bases and J by 6 bases, 5 bases remained unmatched. The CDR3 coding sequence is TGTGCCAGCAGCGTAGCCCCGACTAGCGGTGATACGCAGTATTTT. Amino acid sequence: CASSVAPTSGDTQYF.

The chain recombines TRBV7-9 with TRBJ1-4, with 7 bases that match TRBD1. The ends lost 5 bases at V and 5 bases at J; junction bases unmatched: 11. The CDR3 is 16 amino acids. From germline, CDR1 is SEHNR and CDR2 FQNEAQ (reference sequence). This CDR3 is CASSLERDSFNEKLFF. The CDR3 coding sequence is TGTGCCAGCAGCCTTGAGAGGGACAGTTTCAATGAAAAACTGTTTTTT.

The gene calls are TRBV2 and TRBJ1-3, with TRBD1 identical over 10 bases. Looked up from germline, CDR1 is SNHLY and CDR2 is FYNNEI. CDR3 length: 16 amino acids. Trimming cost V 1 base and J 4 bases; bases outside gene matches: 4. CDR3 DNA sequence: TGTGCCAGCAGTGAAGTTCGACAGGGGGCGGGAAACACCATATATTTT. It specifies CASSEVRQGAGNTIYF. Based on the CDR3 plus reference TRBV2 and TRBJ1-3, the full variable domain is EPEVTQTPSHQVTQMGQEVILRCVPISNHLYFYWYRQILGQKVEFLVSFYNNEISEKSEIFDDQFSVERPDGSNFTLKIRSTKLEDSAMYFCASSEVRQGAGNTIYFGEGSWLTVV.

The table lists this clone with a count of one. This chain joins TRBV28 and TRBJ1-1, with TRBD1 identical over 10 bases. CDR1 is MDHEN, CDR2 SYDVKM, per germline. The CDR3 spans 16 residues. V shed 3 bases and J 6 bases; nucleotides not matched to a gene: 10. The CDR3 region has the DNA TGTGCCAGCAGTTTCCTCGTGGGACAGGGGAGGTCTGAAGCTTTCTTT. Translation: CASSFLVGQGRSEAFF.

This chain uses TRBV6-2 or TRBV6-3 with TRBJ2-7, with TRBD1 matching 8 bases. Trimming removed 5 bases from V and 0 bases from J; junction bases left unmatched: 3. CDR1 MNHEY and CDR2 SVGEGT come from the germline V gene. The CDR3 consists of 14 residues. The CDR3 reads CASSRDRISYEQYF. The CDR3 nucleotides read TGTGCCAGCAGTAGGGACAGGATCTCCTACGAGCAGTACTTC.

This chain uses TRBV7-8 with TRBJ1-2, with 7 bases lining up with TRBD1. Germline CDR1 reads SGHVS; CDR2 reads FQNEAQ. The V and J ends lost 2 bases and 2 bases, in that order; junction bases with no gene match: 2. The CDR3 totals 14 residues. The CDR3 loop is CASSLPTGNYGYTF. Here the CDR3 DNA reads TGTGCCAGCAGCTTACCGACAGGGAACTATGGCTACACCTTC.

V and J are TRBV6-2 or TRBV6-3 and TRBJ2-2, with 9 bases lining up with TRBD1. The CDR3 spans 15 residues. The trim removed 4 bases at V and 1 base at J, leaving 1 base unmatched. Germline CDR1 and CDR2: MNHEY and SVGEGT. The CDR3 bases are TGTGCCAGCAGTTTGGACAGGGGGAACACCGGGGAGCTGTTTTTT. It is translated as CASSLDRGNTGELFF.

The chain combines TRBV27 with TRBJ2-3, with 12 bases lining up with TRBD1. The V gene's germline CDR1 is MNHEY and CDR2 SMNVEV (reference sequence). This CDR3 contains 15 residues. Germline trimming cut 4 bases from V and 7 bases from J; bases unmatched to any gene: 6. The CDR3 is CASSSGTGGANTQYF. The CDR3 DNA follows: TGTGCCAGCAGTTCCGGGACAGGGGGCGCGAATACGCAGTATTTT.

The chain employs TRBV7-5 and TRBJ1-4; no DNA check was done on the table's D call, TRBD1. TRBV7-5 is reported as a pseudogene. The CDR3 consists of 14 residues. The CDR3 coding sequence is TGTGTCAGAAGCTTAGGGTCCAGTAATGAAAAACTGTTTTTT. It translates to CVRSLGSSNEKLFF.

This clone occurred once. The chain combines TRBV11-2 with TRBJ2-1, with 9 nucleotides matching TRBD1. Trimming took 4 bases from V and 8 from J; bases not matched to a gene: 3. The CDR3 contains 13 residues. CDR1 is SGHAT, CDR2 FQNNGV, per germline. The CDR3 reads CASSWRQGDEQFF. The CDR3 region has the DNA TGTGCCAGCAGCTGGCGACAGGGGGATGAGCAGTTCTTC.

The rearrangement joins TRBV28 to TRBJ1-5; 9 nucleotides align to TRBD1. The CDR3 has 14 amino acids. V dropped 6 bases and J dropped 12; count of bases not matched to a gene: 12. The germline gives CDR1 MDHEN, CDR2 SYDVKM. The CDR3 loop reads CASRFLGQGSGQHF. The CDR3 DNA sequence: TGTGCCAGCAGATTCCTGGGACAGGGAAGCGGCCAGCATTTT.

The CDR3 DNA is TGTGCCAGCAGCTTTCTAGGCCCTGGATGGGCCGGGGAGCTGTTTTTT. This gives the protein CASSFLGPGWAGELFF. V is TRBV7-2 and J is TRBJ2-2; the D is unclear. Per germline, CDR1 SGHTA and CDR2 FQGNSA. The V gene lost 3 bases and the J gene lost 6 bases, with 17 bases spanning the gap. CDR3 length: 16 residues.

The chain links TRBV28 to TRBJ1-2, with no clear D. Germline CDR1 and CDR2: MDHEN and SYDVKM. Trimming pared 8 bases from V and 5 bases from J, leaving 12 bases between. CDR3 length: 12 amino acids. The CDR3 coding sequence is TGTGCCAGCTACTCCCTCGGGTATGGCTACACCTTC. Its protein is CASYSLGYGYTF.

The chain has TRBV9 and TRBJ2-3; tentative D call: TRBD2 (6 bases). CDR3 length equals 15 residues. Germline CDR1 SGDLS, CDR2 YYNGEE. The V end was cut by 0 bases, the J end by 0 bases, with 8 bases between. DNA for the CDR3: TGTGCCAGCAGCGTAGGTGGGAGGAGCACAGATACGCAGTATTTT. Its protein product is CASSVGGRSTDTQYF.

This chain links TRBV28 with TRBJ1-1; a weak D match, TRBD1 (6 bases). Deletions cut 3 bases from V and 2 bases from J, with 13 bases between. CDR1 is MDHEN, CDR2 SYDVKM, per germline. The CDR3 totals 15 residues. CDR3 nucleotide sequence: TGTGCCAGCAGTTTTGGAGACAGGCTCAACACTGAAGCTTTCTTT. Protein product: CASSFGDRLNTEAFF.

This chain joins TRBV24-1 and TRBJ2-3; D perhaps matches TRBD2 (6 bases). This CDR3 contains 16 residues. V was shortened by 4 bases and J by 3 bases, with 16 bases between the two germline ends. The germline V gene encodes CDR1 KGHDR and CDR2 SFDVKD. CDR3 sequence: CATSEGTYPTTDTQYF. Here the CDR3 DNA reads TGTGCCACCAGTGAAGGGACTTATCCTACAACAGATACGCAGTATTTT.

This clone was observed a handful of times. The V gene is TRBV7-3, the J gene TRBJ1-1, with TRBD1 matching over 7 bases. The CDR3 is 13 amino acids. The trim removed 5 bases at V and 5 bases at J, leaving 5 bases unmatched. Germline CDR1 SGHTA, CDR2 FQGTGA. For the CDR3, the DNA is TGTGCCAGCAGCGAACAGGGGCGAACTGAAGCTTTCTTT. Protein: CASSEQGRTEAFF.

The J gene is TRBJ2-3, the V gene TRBV6-5, with 9 bases fitting TRBD2. CDR1 is MNHEY and CDR2 is SVGAGI in the germline V gene. With 4 bases clipped from V and 1 base from J, the junction kept 0 bases outside the gene matches. CDR3 length: 14 amino acids. The CDR3 here is CASSSSGGTDTQYF. CDR3 nucleotide sequence: TGTGCCAGCAGTTCTAGCGGGGGCACAGATACGCAGTATTTT.

The chain combines TRBV7-9 with TRBJ1-2; 9 nucleotides line up with TRBD1. The CDR3 runs to 14 residues. The V gene's germline CDR1 is SEHNR and CDR2 FQNEAQ (reference sequence). With 5 bases clipped from V and 8 bases from J, the junction kept 9 bases outside the gene matches. In nucleotides, the CDR3 is TGTGCCAGCAGCGACACAGGGGGCGCTCGAGGCTACACCTTC. Translation: CASSDTGGARGYTF.

This clone was recorded a few times. This chain links TRBV19 with TRBJ1-6; a weak D match, TRBD1 (6 bases). Germline V gene data show CDR1 as LNHDA and CDR2 as SQIVND (reference sequence). The V end was cut by 5 bases, the J end by 10 bases, with 18 bases between. The CDR3 has 15 residues. Here the CDR3 DNA reads TGTGCCAGTAGTCTTCAACAGGGTGACGGCTCACCCCTCCACTTT. Translating gives CASSLQQGDGSPLHF.